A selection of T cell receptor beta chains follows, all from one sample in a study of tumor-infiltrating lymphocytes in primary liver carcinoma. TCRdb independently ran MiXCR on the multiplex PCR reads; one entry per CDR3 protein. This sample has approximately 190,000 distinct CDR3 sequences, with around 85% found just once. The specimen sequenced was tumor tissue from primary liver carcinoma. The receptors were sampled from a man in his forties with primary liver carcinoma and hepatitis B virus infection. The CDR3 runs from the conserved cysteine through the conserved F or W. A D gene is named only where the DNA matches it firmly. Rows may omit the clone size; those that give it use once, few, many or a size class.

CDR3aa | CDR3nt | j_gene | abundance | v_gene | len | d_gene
CASSGSPAGWVDTQYF | TGTGCCAGCAGCGGTAGCCCCGCGGGATGGGTGGATACGCAGTATTTT | TRBJ2-3 | NA | TRBV11-3 | 16 | NA
CSAGAPTGTQVANYDYTF | TGCAGCGCTGGGGCACCAACAGGAACTCAAGTGGCTAACTATGACTACACCTTT | TRBJ1-2 | NA | TRBV29-1 | 18 | NA
CASSSGESSVGARTDMQYF | TGTGCCAGCAGCTCTGGGGAAAGCTCTGTTGGAGCCCGCACAGATATGCAGTACTTT | TRBJ2-3 | NA | TRBV11-1 | 19 | NA
CASSLEPSGPLPSYNEQFF | TGTGCCAGCAGTTTAGAACCTAGCGGGCCGCTGCCATCCTACAATGAGCAGTTCTTC | TRBJ2-1 | NA | TRBV12-3/TRBV12-4 | 19 | TRBD2
CASSYELFNQAQHF | TGTGCCAGCAGTTACGAACTATTCAATCAGGCCCAGCATTTT | TRBJ1-5 | NA | TRBV6-6 | 14 | NA
CANSSGQPQETQYF | TGTGCCAACAGCTCGGGGCAGCCCCAAGAGACCCAGTACTTC | TRBJ2-5 | NA | TRBV11-2 | 14 | NA
CSVMFGQLIYGCTF | NA | TRBJ1-2 | NA | TRBV29-1 | 14 | NA
CTWSVPGLRGEQYF | TGTACCTGGAGTGTTCCGGGCCTTAGGGGCGAGCAGTACTTC | TRBJ2-7 | NA | TRBV30 | 14 | NA
CVSSSGLAIYNEQFF | TGTGTCAGCAGTTCCGGACTAGCGATATACAATGAGCAGTTCTTC | TRBJ2-1 | NA | TRBV6-2/TRBV6-3 | 15 | TRBD2
CASSGGNTGELFF | TGTGCCAGCTCCGGGGGTAACACCGGGGAGCTGTTTTTT | TRBJ2-2 | NA | TRBV6-5 | 13 | NA
CASSQSGTGSYGYTF | TGTGCCAGCAGCCAATCAGGGACAGGGTCCTATGGCTACACCTTC | TRBJ1-2 | NA | TRBV4-2 | 15 | TRBD1
CRVVDGSGELFF | TGCAGGGTTGTAGATGGTTCCGGGGAGCTGTTTTTT | TRBJ2-2 | NA | TRBV29-1 | 12 | NA
CTGGTSGFSEQFF | TGCACCGGGGGGACTAGCGGATTCAGTGAGCAGTTCTTC | TRBJ2-1 | NA | TRBV29-1 | 13 | TRBD2
CAGSQELGVPSYNEQFF | TGCGCCGGCAGCCAGGAACTGGGGGTCCCTTCCTACAATGAGCAGTTCTTC | TRBJ2-1 | NA | TRBV4-1 | 17 | NA
CASSQGEQGWETQYF | TGCGCCAGCAGCCAAGGTGAACAGGGTTGGGAGACCCAATACTTC | TRBJ2-5 | NA | TRBV4-1 | 15 | NA
CASSHLSGGRWGEQFF | TGTGCCAGCAGCCATCTATCGGGAGGGCGTTGGGGTGAGCAGTTCTTC | TRBJ2-1 | NA | TRBV7-3 | 16 | TRBD2
CSVSQTGASDTKYF | TGCAGCGTTTCTCAGACAGGGGCGTCAGATACGAAGTATTTT | TRBJ2-3 | NA | TRBV29-1 | 14 | TRBD1
CSAREAFQGERYF | TGCAGCGCCCGGGAGGCGTTTCAGGGCGAGCGATACTTC | TRBJ2-7 | NA | TRBV29-1 | 13 | TRBD2
CRVGYRAASTYNEQFF | TGCAGGGTTGGGTACAGAGCGGCATCCACATACAATGAGCAGTTCTTC | TRBJ2-1 | NA | TRBV29-1 | 16 | NA
CSVEVINLGTHQPEAFF | TGCAGCGTTGAAGTCATAAATCTGGGTACCCATCAACCTGAAGCTTTCTTT | TRBJ1-1 | NA | TRBV29-1 | 17 | NA
CSATGAGAVDTQYF | TGCAGCGCAACGGGAGCGGGAGCAGTAGATACGCAGTATTTT | TRBJ2-3 | NA | TRBV29-1 | 14 | TRBD2
CASSHRGNLGKDEQCF | TGTGCCAGCAGTCACAGGGGAAATCTAGGTAAAGACGAGCAGTGCTTC | TRBJ2-7 | NA | TRBV28 | 16 | TRBD1
CASSASIGSNQPQHF | TGTGCCAGCAGTGCCTCTATAGGGAGCAATCAGCCCCAGCATTTT | TRBJ1-5 | many | TRBV6-1 | 15 | NA
CASCLVVGGGELFF | TGTGCCAGCTGCTTGGTCGTAGGGGGCGGGGAGCTGTTTTTT | TRBJ2-2 | NA | TRBV5-5 | 14 | NA
CVSSPAFGTGDYEQYF | TGTGTCAGCAGCCCGGCGTTCGGGACAGGGGACTACGAGCAGTACTTC | TRBJ2-7 | NA | TRBV5-4 | 16 | TRBD1
CASSVGLAVAQVTQYF | TGTGCCAGCAGCGTAGGACTAGCGGTGGCACAAGTGACCCAGTACTTC | TRBJ2-5 | NA | TRBV7-9 | 16 | TRBD2
CNVSLDGYYYGYTF | TGCAATGTTTCACTTGACGGGTACTACTATGGCTACACCTTC | TRBJ1-2 | NA | TRBV29-1 | 14 | NA
CTAVTSGTGIPYEQYF | TGCACCGCCGTGACATCTGGGACCGGCATTCCCTACGAGCAGTACTTC | TRBJ2-7 | few | TRBV29-1 | 16 | NA
CPSSPGVYERYF | TGTCCCAGCAGTCCCGGGGTCTACGAGCGGTACTTC | TRBJ2-7 | NA | TRBV11-2 | 12 | NA
CSAKGWENTEAFF | TGCAGTGCTAAGGGGTGGGAGAACACTGAAGCTTTCTTT | TRBJ1-1 | NA | TRBV20-1 | 13 | NA
CANSVGNLLAGGRGETQYF | TGTGCCAACAGCGTTGGTAACCTTCTAGCGGGAGGGCGGGGAGAGACCCAGTACTTC | TRBJ2-5 | NA | TRBV11-2 | 19 | TRBD2
CASSVGGTGLAKNIQYF | TGCGCCAGCAGCGTGGGAGGGACAGGTCTAGCCAAAAACATTCAGTACTTC | TRBJ2-4 | NA | TRBV5-1 | 17 | NA
CASSQDRGLGRNSPHHF | TGCGCCAGCAGCCAAGATCGGGGACTTGGCCGGAATTCACCCCACCACTTT | TRBJ1-6 | NA | TRBV4-3 | 17 | NA
CVSSLGQKNEQFF | TGTGTCAGCAGCTTAGGACAGAAGAATGAGCAGTTCTTC | TRBJ2-1 | NA | TRBV7-3 | 13 | NA
CASSSYGQETQYF | TGTGCCAGCAGTTCGTACGGCCAAGAGACCCAGTACTTC | TRBJ2-5 | NA | TRBV5-5 | 13 | NA